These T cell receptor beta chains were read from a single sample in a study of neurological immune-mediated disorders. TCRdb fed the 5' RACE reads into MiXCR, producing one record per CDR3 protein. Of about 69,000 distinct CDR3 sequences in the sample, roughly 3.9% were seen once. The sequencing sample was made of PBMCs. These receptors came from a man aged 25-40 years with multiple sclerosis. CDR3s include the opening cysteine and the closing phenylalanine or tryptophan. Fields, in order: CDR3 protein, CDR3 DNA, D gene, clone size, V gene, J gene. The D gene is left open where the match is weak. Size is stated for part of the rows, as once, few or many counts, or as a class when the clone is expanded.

CDR3: CASSLAASYGYTF; DNA: TGCGCCAGCAGCTTGGCCGCGTCCTATGGCTACACCTTC; D: .; size: many; V: TRBV5-1; J: TRBJ1-2
CDR3: CASSSFGESTDTQYF; DNA: TGCGCCAGCAGCTCCTTCGGGGAAAGCACAGATACGCAGTATTTT; D: .; size: many; V: TRBV5-1; J: TRBJ2-3
CDR3: CSASRQGFSEQYF; DNA: TGCAGTGCTAGTAGACAGGGGTTTAGCGAGCAGTACTTC; D: TRBD1; size: many; V: TRBV20-1; J: TRBJ2-7
CDR3: CASSLSGYEQYF; DNA: TGTGCCAGCAGCTTATCGGGCTACGAGCAGTACTTC; D: .; size: many; V: TRBV7-6; J: TRBJ2-7
CDR3: CSARVLLDTQYF; DNA: TGCAGTGCTCGGGTCCTCTTGGATACGCAGTATTTT; D: .; size: many; V: TRBV20-1; J: TRBJ2-3
CDR3: CSARGLQETQYF; DNA: TGCAGTGCTAGGGGCCTACAAGAGACCCAGTACTTC; D: .; size: many; V: TRBV20-1; J: TRBJ2-5
CDR3: CASRSGADFAYEQYF; DNA: TGTGCCAGCAGGTCGGGGGCTGATTTTGCCTACGAGCAGTACTTC; D: .; size: .; V: TRBV5-4; J: TRBJ2-7
CDR3: CASSPQVQETQYF; DNA: TGTGCCAGCAGCCCACAGGTCCAAGAGACCCAGTACTTC; D: .; size: many; V: TRBV5-6; J: TRBJ2-5
CDR3: CAISRANTEAFF; DNA: TGTGCCATCAGCAGGGCGAACACTGAAGCTTTCTTT; D: .; size: many; V: TRBV10-3; J: TRBJ1-1
CDR3: CSAVLTSGGTDTQYF; DNA: TGCAGTGCCGTTTTGACTAGCGGGGGGACAGATACGCAGTATTTT; D: TRBD2; size: many; V: TRBV20-1; J: TRBJ2-3
CDR3: CASSLAGDQFF; DNA: TGTGCCAGCAGCTTAGCCGGAGATCAGTTCTTC; D: .; size: many; V: TRBV7-8; J: TRBJ2-1
CDR3: CASSRGDYNEQFF; DNA: TGTGCCAGCAGCCGGGGGGACTACAATGAGCAGTTCTTC; D: .; size: medium-sized; V: TRBV3-1; J: TRBJ2-1
CDR3: CASSYTGLNPNYGYTF; DNA: TGTGCCAGCAGTTACACGGGGCTAAACCCTAACTATGGCTACACCTTC; D: .; size: many; V: TRBV6-6; J: TRBJ1-2
CDR3: CSARDVNLGLWGYTF; DNA: TGCAGTGCTAGAGATGTGAATTTAGGTCTCTGGGGCTACACCTTC; D: .; size: many; V: TRBV20-1; J: TRBJ1-2
CDR3: CASSSLRVGGVENEQYF; DNA: TGTGCCAGCAGTTCCCTACGAGTAGGGGGCGTAGAAAACGAGCAGTACTTC; D: TRBD1; size: many; V: TRBV6-6; J: TRBJ2-7
CDR3: CASSSSGGAYNEQFF; DNA: TGTGCCAGCAGTTCGAGCGGGGGGGCCTACAATGAGCAGTTCTTC; D: TRBD2; size: many; V: TRBV7-9; J: TRBJ2-1
CDR3: CSAKRGASNTEAFF; DNA: TGCAGTGCTAAAAGGGGCGCATCGAACACTGAAGCTTTCTTT; D: .; size: many; V: TRBV20-1; J: TRBJ1-1
CDR3: CASSLGRRTNEKLFF; DNA: TGTGCCAGCAGCTTGGGTCGCAGAACTAATGAAAAACTGTTTTTT; D: .; size: .; V: TRBV5-8; J: TRBJ1-4
CDR3: CSVPGQGAGRASTDTQYF; DNA: TGCAGTGTACCGGGACAGGGGGCAGGCAGAGCTAGCACAGATACGCAGTATTTT; D: TRBD1; size: many; V: TRBV20-1; J: TRBJ2-3
CDR3: CSARRGGPSISNEQFF; DNA: TGCAGTGCCCGACGAGGGGGGCCTAGTATTTCCAATGAGCAGTTCTTC; D: .; size: many; V: TRBV20-1; J: TRBJ2-1
CDR3: CASSLPGGGHEQFF; DNA: TGCGCCAGCAGCCTCCCCGGGGGGGGGCACGAGCAGTTCTTC; D: TRBD2; size: many; V: TRBV5-1; J: TRBJ2-1
CDR3: CAISESGSSRDYTF; DNA: TGTGCCATCAGTGAGTCGGGGTCTTCCCGGGACTACACCTTC; D: .; size: many; V: TRBV10-3; J: TRBJ1-2
CDR3: CATTENPNTGELFF; DNA: TGTGCCACAACAGAAAACCCGAACACCGGGGAGCTGTTTTTT; D: .; size: many; V: TRBV10-3; J: TRBJ2-2
CDR3: CATTPGGSSYEQYF; DNA: TGTGCCACAACCCCGGGGGGCAGCTCCTACGAGCAGTACTTC; D: .; size: many; V: TRBV27; J: TRBJ2-7
CDR3: CASRNKAIQYF; DNA: TGTGCCAGCAGAAACAAGGCGATCCAGTACTTC; D: .; size: .; V: TRBV7-2; J: TRBJ2-5
CDR3: CASSRDTQYF; DNA: TGTGCCAGCAGCCGAGATACGCAGTATTTT; D: .; size: .; V: TRBV7-9; J: TRBJ2-3
CDR3: CSARGVAGGPIQETQYF; DNA: TGCAGTGCTAGAGGGGTAGCGGGGGGCCCAATCCAAGAGACCCAGTACTTC; D: TRBD2; size: many; V: TRBV20-1; J: TRBJ2-5
CDR3: CASSFGQGTGELFF; DNA: TGTGCCAGCAGTTTCGGACAGGGGACCGGGGAGCTGTTTTTT; D: TRBD1; size: many; V: TRBV12-3/TRBV12-4; J: TRBJ2-2
CDR3: CASSLGPNYGYTF; DNA: TGTGCCAGCAGCTTAGGGCCTAACTATGGCTACACCTTC; D: .; size: .; V: TRBV7-9; J: TRBJ1-2
CDR3: CASSLARDTGELFF; DNA: TGCGCCAGCAGCTTGGCAAGGGACACCGGGGAGCTGTTTTTT; D: .; size: many; V: TRBV5-1; J: TRBJ2-2
CDR3: CASSLQDRYGYTF; DNA: TGTGCCAGCTCACTTCAGGACCGCTATGGCTACACCTTC; D: .; size: many; V: TRBV18; J: TRBJ1-2
CDR3: CASSLLRGHNSPLNF; DNA: TGTGCCAGCAGCTTACTCAGGGGGCATAATTCACCCCTCAACTTT; D: TRBD1; size: few; V: TRBV7-3; J: TRBJ1-6
CDR3: CSAPGGPVNIQYF; DNA: TGCAGTGCCCCCGGGGGGCCTGTAAACATTCAGTACTTC; D: .; size: many; V: TRBV20-1; J: TRBJ2-4
CDR3: CASSLGRAGSPLHF; DNA: TGTGCCAGCAGCTTAGGCCGGGCCGGGTCACCCCTCCACTTT; D: .; size: many; V: TRBV13; J: TRBJ1-6
CDR3: CSARRQAENTEAFF; DNA: TGCAGTGCTAGACGTCAGGCCGAGAACACTGAAGCTTTCTTT; D: .; size: many; V: TRBV20-1; J: TRBJ1-1
CDR3: CASSKGQDSYEQYF; DNA: TGTGCCAGCAGTAAGGGACAGGACTCCTACGAGCAGTACTTC; D: TRBD1; size: many; V: TRBV12-3/TRBV12-4; J: TRBJ2-7
CDR3: CASSVGYTGELFF; DNA: TGTGCCAGCAGTGTGGGGTACACCGGGGAGCTGTTTTTT; D: .; size: many; V: TRBV2; J: TRBJ2-2
CDR3: CASSYPQGDTEAFF; DNA: TGTGCCAGCAGTTACCCACAGGGGGACACTGAAGCTTTCTTT; D: TRBD1; size: many; V: TRBV6-6; J: TRBJ1-1
CDR3: CASSLQYNYGYTF; DNA: TGTGCCAGCAGCTTACAGTATAACTATGGCTACACCTTC; D: .; size: .; V: TRBV3-1; J: TRBJ1-2
CDR3: CASSSERLTDTQYF; DNA: TGCGCCAGCAGTAGTGAGCGGCTCACAGATACGCAGTATTTT; D: .; size: many; V: TRBV5-1; J: TRBJ2-3
CDR3: CASSEQGQANEQFF; DNA: TGTGCCAGCAGCGAACAGGGACAGGCGAATGAGCAGTTCTTC; D: TRBD1; size: many; V: TRBV7-2; J: TRBJ2-1
CDR3: CSAEKGLDGEAFF; DNA: TGCAGTGCGGAGAAGGGACTCGATGGGGAAGCTTTCTTT; D: .; size: many; V: TRBV20-1; J: TRBJ1-1
CDR3: CASSDYGTGVYGYTF; DNA: TGTGCCAGCAGTGACTACGGGACAGGGGTATATGGCTACACCTTC; D: TRBD1; size: many; V: TRBV25-1; J: TRBJ1-2
CDR3: CASSLEGLAGRNEQFF; DNA: TGTGCCAGCAGCTTAGAGGGACTAGCGGGGAGAAATGAGCAGTTCTTC; D: TRBD2; size: many; V: TRBV11-2; J: TRBJ2-1
CDR3: CASSAGGIATQYF; DNA: TGCGCCAGCAGCGCGGGGGGCATAGCGACCCAGTACTTC; D: TRBD2; size: many; V: TRBV10-2; J: TRBJ2-5
CDR3: CASSGTGVVHEQFF; DNA: TGTGCCAGCAGTGGGACAGGGGTAGTTCATGAGCAGTTCTTC; D: TRBD1; size: many; V: TRBV7-9; J: TRBJ2-1
CDR3: CASRKTGVANTIYF; DNA: TGTGCCAGCAGGAAGACAGGGGTGGCAAACACCATATATTTT; D: TRBD1; size: many; V: TRBV6-5; J: TRBJ1-3
CDR3: CASSTRLLQETQYF; DNA: TGTGCCAGCAGTACAAGACTGCTCCAAGAGACCCAGTACTTC; D: .; size: many; V: TRBV6-2/TRBV6-3; J: TRBJ2-5
CDR3: CASSYERSGTGELFF; DNA: TGTGCCAGCAGTTACGAAAGGTCGGGGACCGGGGAGCTGTTTTTT; D: .; size: many; V: TRBV6-5; J: TRBJ2-2
CDR3: CASSLGDYEQYF; DNA: TGTGCCAGCAGCTTAGGGGACTACGAGCAGTACTTC; D: .; size: many; V: TRBV7-2; J: TRBJ2-7
CDR3: CASSQASGWAEAFF; DNA: TGTGCCAGCAGCCAAGCCTCGGGGTGGGCTGAAGCTTTCTTT; D: .; size: many; V: TRBV3-1; J: TRBJ1-1
CDR3: CASSLATQRTDTQYF; DNA: TGCGCCAGCAGCTTGGCCACTCAACGCACAGATACGCAGTATTTT; D: .; size: many; V: TRBV5-1; J: TRBJ2-3
CDR3: CSAREPGGSYEQYF; DNA: TGCAGTGCTAGAGAACCAGGGGGGTCCTACGAGCAGTACTTC; D: .; size: many; V: TRBV20-1; J: TRBJ2-7
CDR3: CASSFADTRNTEAFF; DNA: TGTGCCAGCAGCTTTGCGGACACGAGGAACACTGAAGCTTTCTTT; D: .; size: many; V: TRBV7-6; J: TRBJ1-1
CDR3: CSATRGKETQYF; DNA: TGCAGTGCTACCCGGGGGAAAGAGACCCAGTACTTC; D: .; size: many; V: TRBV20-1; J: TRBJ2-5